These 9 T cell receptor beta chains originate from one sample sequenced in a study of OX40 agonist ivuxolimab in advanced cancers. Measured with immunoSEQ multiplex PCR; TCRdb has only the in-frame clones, and not every one. The data hold about 100,000 clones, with approximately 89% observed a single time. The material sequenced was CD4+ or CD8+ T cells sorted from blood, taken in a trial of the OX40 agonist ivuxolimab. The source of these receptors is an adult with an advanced solid tumor such as melanoma, head and neck, liver or kidney cancer.

The chain has TRBV4-1 and TRBJ2-5; tentatively, D is TRBD1 (6 bases). V shed 1 base and J shed 4 bases, with 10 bases lying between them. In germline, CDR1 is MGHRA, CDR2 YSYEKL. CDR3 length equals 14 residues. DNA of the CDR3: TGCGCCAGCAGCCAAGGTCAGGGGATAGAGACCCAGTACTTC. Amino acid sequence: CASSQGQGIETQYF.

The gene calls are TRBV19 and TRBJ2-7, with TRBD1 matching over 9 bases. Trimming at V came to 6 bases and at J to 7 bases, leaving 7 bases not matched to a gene. The CDR3 covers 13 residues. Germline-derived CDR1 and CDR2 are LNHDA and SQIVND (reference sequence). The CDR3 protein is CASRRTGAPEQYF. The DNA for the CDR3 is TGTGCCAGTAGACGGACAGGGGCCCCTGAGCAGTACTTC.

This clone was counted once. V gene TRBV5-1 combines with J gene TRBJ2-7; 9 bases match TRBD1. The germline gives CDR1 SGHRS, CDR2 YFSETQ. This CDR3 contains 14 residues. The trim removed 4 bases at V and 1 base at J, leaving 3 bases unmatched. The CDR3 DNA is TGCGCCAGCAGCACCGGGACAGGGTCCTACGAGCAGTACTTC. It translates to CASSTGTGSYEQYF. The complete variable domain, with remaining parts taken from reference TRBV5-1 and TRBJ2-7, reads KAGVTQTPRYLIKTRGQQVTLSCSPISGHRSVSWYQQTPGQGLQFLFEYFSETQRNKGNFPGRFSGRQFSNSRSEMNVSTLELGDSALYLCASSTGTGSYEQYFGPGTRLTVT.

The rearrangement links TRBV27 to TRBJ1-4; tentative D call: TRBD1 (5 bases). The CDR3 runs 14 residues. Germline V gene lookup returns CDR1 MNHEY and CDR2 SMNVEV (reference sequence). Trimming shortened V by 8 bases and J by 5 bases, and 15 bases separated the two germline ends. CDR3 sequence reads: CASARRGKNEKLFF. The CDR3 DNA reads as TGTGCCAGCGCTCGTCGGGGGAAGAATGAAAAACTGTTTTTT.

The chain carries TRBV29-1 and TRBJ1-2; D uncertain. The CDR3 has 12 residues. Germline assignment: CDR1 SQVTM and CDR2 ANQGSEA. V lost 3 bases, J lost 8 bases, and 13 bases lay in between. The CDR3 DNA reads as TGCAGCGTTGATCGCCTCCTGGGGGGCTACACCTTC. It specifies CSVDRLLGGYTF.

There are a few counts of this clone. CDR3 sequence: CASSVAAGSDEQYF. As DNA, the CDR3 is TGTGCCAGCAGCGTCGCGGCTGGTTCAGACGAGCAGTACTTC. The chain recombines TRBV9 with TRBJ2-7; D not resolved. CDR3 length: 14 amino acids. Germline V gene sequence: CDR1 SGDLS, CDR2 YYNGEE. V was clipped by 2 bases and J by 5 bases, with 14 bases between them.

V and J are TRBV5-6 and TRBJ2-3; 10 positions agree with TRBD1. Germline values: CDR1 SGHDT, CDR2 YYEEEE. This CDR3 is built from 14 residues. The V segment lost 2 bases and the J segment 4 bases; nucleotides outside the gene matches: 1. CDR3 amino acids: CASSFGQGADTQYF. The CDR3 DNA reads as TGTGCCAGCAGCTTCGGACAGGGGGCAGATACGCAGTATTTT.

Only one count was recorded for this clone. The chain is built from TRBV30 and TRBJ2-5; D is possibly TRBD1 (5 bases). CDR3 length equals 13 residues. CDR1 is GTSNPN and CDR2 is SVGIG in the germline V gene (reference sequence). Trimming stripped 5 bases from V and 7 bases from J, with 17 bases between. The DNA for the CDR3 is TGTGCCTGGTCCCCGCAGGGAACAGGGACCCAGTACTTC. Protein: CAWSPQGTGTQYF.

This chain joins TRBV5-4 and TRBJ2-7; 8 positions match TRBD1. Looked up from germline, CDR1 is SGHNT and CDR2 is YYREEE (reference sequence). This CDR3 spans 15 amino acids. With V trimmed by 1 base and J by 5 bases, 8 bases remained unmatched. The CDR3 DNA follows: TGTGCCAGCAGCTTGCGCCCCAGGGGGCAGGACGAGCAGTACTTC. It translates to CASSLRPRGQDEQYF.